A selection of T cell receptor beta chains follows, all from one sample in a study of shared clonotypes between healthy human individuals. The repertoire was sequenced with immunoSEQ multiplex PCR; TCRdb's copy has only in-frame clones and lacks some. The table records some 2.1 million clones, 95% of them present only once. The sequenced sample was naive CD4+ T cells sorted from blood. The receptor set was obtained from a young man in good health. Both conserved end residues are part of each CDR3. A D gene is named only where the DNA matches it firmly. Part of the rows lack a size; the others show once, few, many or a class for expanded clones.

>NA|TRBV5-4|once|TRBJ1-1
TGTGCCAGCAGCTTCCGGGGGGGGACAAAGAACACTGAAGCTTTCTTT
CASSFRGGTKNTEAFF
>NA|TRBV28|NA|TRBJ2-7
TGTGCCAGCAGTTTTGGGGGTCTGGGGTACGAGCAGTACTTC
CASSFGGLGYEQYF
>NA|TRBV28|NA|TRBJ1-1
TGTGCCAGCAGTTTAGACGTGAACACTGAAGCTTTCTTT
CASSLDVNTEAFF
>NA|TRBV2|NA|TRBJ2-2
TGTGCCAGCAGTGGTCCCCAACCCGACACCGGGGAGCTGTTTTTT
CASSGPQPDTGELFF
>NA|TRBV6-1|NA|TRBJ2-1
TGTGCCAGCAGTGATTCTAGCCGCACTTACAATGAGCAGTTCTTC
CASSDSSRTYNEQFF
>NA|TRBV5-6|NA|TRBJ2-1
TGTGCCAGCAGCCGCCCTATTAGCTCCTACAATGAGCAGTTCTTC
CASSRPISSYNEQFF
>TRBD2|TRBV2|NA|TRBJ2-7
TGTGCCAGCAAAGGATTAGCGGGAGGGCCTGGCGAGCAGTACTTC
CASKGLAGGPGEQYF
>NA|TRBV30|once|TRBJ1-4
TGTGCCTGGATGTCCCCCTGGGGTGAAAAACTGTTTTTT
CAWMSPWGEKLFF
>NA|TRBV7-6|once|TRBJ2-2
TGTGCCAGCAGCCCCATCCTCTCCGGGGAGCTGTTTTTT
CASSPILSGELFF
>NA|TRBV30|NA|TRBJ1-1
TGTGCCTGGAGTGACCCTACCAGGGCTTTCTTT
CAWSDPTRAFF
>NA|TRBV30|NA|TRBJ1-2
TGTGCCTGGAGTGAGGCCGGGATGAAATCGGGCTACACCTTC
CAWSEAGMKSGYTF
>NA|TRBV28|NA|TRBJ2-7
TGTGCCAGCAGTACCACCCCACGCCACGAGCAGTACTTC
CASSTTPRHEQYF
>NA|TRBV6-5|NA|TRBJ2-3
TGTGCCAGCAGTTACTCTTCGGGATTAACAGATACGCAGTATTTT
CASSYSSGLTDTQYF
>NA|TRBV2|NA|TRBJ1-6
TGTGCCAGCAGTGAACGGCAGGGAATTTCACCCCTCCACTTT
CASSERQGISPLHF
>NA|TRBV7-2|NA|TRBJ1-6
TGTGCCAGCAGCTTAGCGTTTAATTCACCCCTCCACTTT
CASSLAFNSPLHF
>NA|TRBV28|NA|TRBJ1-6
TGTGCCAGCAGTAAGATGGCAGGGAAGGGGAATTCACCCCTCCACTTT
CASSKMAGKGNSPLHF
>TRBD1|TRBV5-4|NA|TRBJ2-5
TGTGCCAGCATACGGACAGGGGGGCTAGTGGAGCAGTACTTC
CASIRTGGLVEQYF
>TRBD2|TRBV5-6|NA|TRBJ2-3
TGTGCCAGCAGCTTGGTTGGCCGGGAGGGCGGAGATACGCAGTATTTT
CASSLVGREGGDTQYF
>NA|TRBV5-4|NA|TRBJ1-2
TGTGCCAGCAACGGCCCTACTAACTATGGCTACACCTTC
CASNGPTNYGYTF
>NA|TRBV5-1|NA|TRBJ2-1
TGCGCCAGCAGCTATGGTCTAGCGTTATACAATGAGCAGTTCTTC
CASSYGLALYNEQFF
>NA|TRBV19|NA|TRBJ2-4
TGTGCCAGTAGGACCCCGGAGGGCAAAAACATTCAGTACTTC
CASRTPEGKNIQYF
>TRBD1|TRBV5-1|many|TRBJ1-2
TGCGCCAGCAGCTCGACAGGGGCTGGCTACACCTTC
CASSSTGAGYTF
>NA|TRBV9|NA|TRBJ1-5
TGTGCCAGCAGCCCAGGAGGGGATAATCAGCCCCAGCATTTT
CASSPGGDNQPQHF
>TRBD1|TRBV29-1|NA|TRBJ2-5
TGCAGCGTCGGACAGGGTTGGGGAGAGACCCAGTACTTC
CSVGQGWGETQYF
>TRBD2|TRBV6-1|once|TRBJ2-7
TGTGCCAGCAGTGTCCGGACTAGCGGTTTCCTGGGTTCTTTATCCTACGAGCAGTACTTC
CASSVRTSGFLGSLSYEQYF
>TRBD1|TRBV5-8|NA|TRBJ1-4
TGTGCCAGCAGCTTTGGGACAGGGCGAGAAAAACTGTTTTTT
CASSFGTGREKLFF
>TRBD1|TRBV7-2|NA|TRBJ1-3
TGTGCCAGCCGACAGGGAACGGGAAACACCATATATTTT
CASRQGTGNTIYF
>NA|TRBV14|NA|TRBJ1-2
TGTGCCAGCAGCCAAGCTGCGGGTGGCTACACCTTC
CASSQAAGGYTF
>NA|TRBV18|NA|TRBJ2-7
TGTGCCAGCTCACCCAATAGGGACACCTACGAGCAGTACTTC
CASSPNRDTYEQYF
>NA|TRBV7-9|NA|TRBJ2-7
TGTGCCAGCAGCTTAGCGGCAGGGACCCCCTACGAGCAGTACTTC
CASSLAAGTPYEQYF
>TRBD2|TRBV9|NA|TRBJ2-1
TGTGCCAGCGGTGGTAGCGGGTACAATGAGCAGTTCTTC
CASGGSGYNEQFF
>TRBD1|TRBV28|NA|TRBJ1-5
TGTGCCAGCAGTCCCACCCGAACAGGGGATACTCAGCCCCAGCATTTT
CASSPTRTGDTQPQHF
>NA|TRBV7-9|once|TRBJ2-1
TGTGCCAGCAGCTCCCTTTCGAATGAGCAGTTCTTC
CASSSLSNEQFF
>TRBD2|TRBV2|NA|TRBJ2-2
TGTGCCAGCAGTGTCGAGGGGCTAGCGGGGACCCACGCCGGGGAGCTGTTTTTT
CASSVEGLAGTHAGELFF
>TRBD1|TRBV6-1|NA|TRBJ2-1
TGTGCCAGCAGTGCATCGACAGGGTCCTACAATGAGCAGTTCTTC
CASSASTGSYNEQFF
>NA|TRBV2|NA|TRBJ1-2
TGTGCCGGAGCCCTGTATGGCTACACCTTC
CAGALYGYTF
>TRBD1|TRBV6-6|NA|TRBJ1-5
TGTGGGGGAGGACAGGGGGTAGAGCCCCAGCATTTT
CGGGQGVEPQHF
>NA|TRBV9|NA|TRBJ1-1
TGTGCCAGCAGCGTAGCGTCCAACACTGAAGCTTTCTTT
CASSVASNTEAFF
>NA|TRBV30|NA|TRBJ1-3
TGTGCCTGGAGGAAGGGGATAAACTCTGGAAACACCATATATTTT
CAWRKGINSGNTIYF
>TRBD1|TRBV5-1|NA|TRBJ2-7
TGCGCCAGCAGCCAGACAGGGTGGTACGAGCAGTACTTC
CASSQTGWYEQYF
>NA|TRBV9|NA|TRBJ1-4
TGTGCCAGCAGCGTAGCTCAGGGGTCAGGTGAAAAACTGTTTTTT
CASSVAQGSGEKLFF
>TRBD1|TRBV13|NA|TRBJ1-1
TGTGCCAGCAGCCCGAGGGACAGGGGGAACACTGAAGCTTTCTTT
CASSPRDRGNTEAFF
>TRBD2|TRBV7-8|NA|TRBJ2-2
TGTGCCAGCAGCTCGGGGGGACTAGCCGGCACCGGGGAGCTGTTTTTT
CASSSGGLAGTGELFF
>TRBD1|TRBV7-8|NA|TRBJ2-1
TGTGCCAGCAGCTCAGGGGGACAGCTAACACGTGAGCAGTTCTTC
CASSSGGQLTREQFF
>NA|TRBV30|NA|TRBJ1-1
TGTGCCTGGGGCCGGGATTTAATGCAAGCTTTCTTT
CAWGRDLMQAFF
>NA|TRBV6-1|NA|TRBJ1-1
TGTGCCAGCAGTGGAGACACAGGTGAAAACACTGAAGCTTTCTTT
CASSGDTGENTEAFF
>NA|TRBV5-4|NA|TRBJ1-3
TGTGCCAGCAGCTTACAGGGCAGCTCTGGAAACACCATATATTTT
CASSLQGSSGNTIYF
>NA|TRBV28|NA|TRBJ2-7
TGTGCCACCGAGGGGACGGAGACCTACGAGCAGTACTTC
CATEGTETYEQYF
>NA|TRBV28|NA|TRBJ1-1
TGTGCCAGCAGTTTAGTTGTGACGGGTGCTTTCTTT
CASSLVVTGAFF
>NA|TRBV9|NA|TRBJ1-5
TGTGCCAGCAGCGTAGCTTTTGAGGGGGAATGGAATCAGCCCCAGCATTTT
CASSVAFEGEWNQPQHF
>NA|TRBV12-5|NA|TRBJ2-2
TGTGCTAGTGGCAAGGAAGGGACCGGGGAGCTGTTTTTT
CASGKEGTGELFF
>TRBD1|TRBV7-2|NA|TRBJ2-7
TGTGCCAGCAGCCAACCCCGGGACAGGGCTTTGTACGAGCAGTACTTC
CASSQPRDRALYEQYF
>NA|TRBV10-3|NA|TRBJ2-2
TGTGCCATCAGTGAGTTCGCGGGCCTAAACACCGGGGAGCTGTTTTTT
CAISEFAGLNTGELFF